Below, 20 T cell receptor beta chains from the same sample are listed, as sequenced in a study of T cells after yellow fever vaccination. Using its own MiXCR run on the 5' RACE reads, TCRdb lists one record per CDR3 protein. The data hold a few hundred thousand distinct CDR3 sequences, with under 9% observed a single time. Sequencing was performed on CD4+ T cells sorted from PBMCs, taken 5 days after the yellow fever booster vaccination. The source of these receptors is a man younger than 35 who received the YFV17D yellow fever vaccine.

The chain links TRBV12-3 or TRBV12-4 to TRBJ2-7; 8 nucleotides align to TRBD1. There are 16 residues in the CDR3. V trimming: 6 bases; J trimming: 0 bases; junction bases outside the gene matches: 10. CDR3 residues: CASSDPQGALSYEQYF. In DNA form, the CDR3 reads TGTGCCAGCAGCGATCCGCAGGGGGCCCTCTCCTACGAGCAGTACTTC.

There are a few counts of this clonotype. This chain uses TRBV5-6 with TRBJ2-1; D gene uncertain. The V gene's germline CDR1 is SGHDT and CDR2 YYEEEE. Trimming removed 2 bases at V and 9 bases at J, with 9 bases between. CDR3 size: 12 residues. The CDR3 spells CASSFLRAEQFF. The DNA of the CDR3 is TGTGCCAGCAGCTTCCTTCGGGCTGAGCAGTTCTTC.

The CDR3 spells CASSPGFGTGEINEQFF. CDR3 bases: TGTGCCAGCTCACCTGGCTTTGGGACAGGGGAAATCAATGAGCAGTTCTTC. The chain links TRBV18 to TRBJ2-1; 10 bases agree with TRBD1. The CDR3 covers 17 residues. Trimming at V came to 3 bases and at J to 6 bases, leaving 11 bases not matched to a gene. Germline V gene data show CDR1 as KGHSH and CDR2 as LQKENI.

The CDR3 DNA is TGTGCCAGCAGCCAAGATCATCAGGGCCGGGAGACCCAGTACTTC. Translation gives CASSQDHQGRETQYF. V usage is TRBV4-2 and J usage is TRBJ2-5, with D possibly matching TRBD1 (5 bases). V lost 0 bases and J 5 bases, leaving 13 bases between the germline ends. This CDR3 is 15 amino acids long. CDR1 is LGHNA and CDR2 is YNFKEQ in the germline V gene.

The genes are TRBV12-3 or TRBV12-4 and TRBJ2-1; D unclear. The CDR3 totals 12 residues. V was clipped by 3 bases and J by 14 bases, with 14 bases between them. CDR3 residues: CASSFGPEYKFF. The DNA of the CDR3 is TGTGCCAGCAGTTTTGGGCCAGAATATAAGTTCTTC.

This clonotype was counted only a few times. In DNA form, the CDR3 reads TGTGCCAGCAGCGAGGCCGGGACAGGCTCCTTATCTTTCCAAGAGACCCAGTACTTC. Residues: CASSEAGTGSLSFQETQYF. This chain connects TRBV9 to TRBJ2-5, with 8 bases matching TRBD1. V gave up 3 bases and J gave up 1 base; unmatched junction bases: 17. Germline CDR1 is SGDLS and CDR2 is YYNGEE. The length of the CDR3 is 19 residues.

This clonotype was observed a handful of times. V is TRBV5-1 and J is TRBJ1-4; D not resolved. The CDR3 contains 14 residues. The germline CDR1 and CDR2 sequences are SGHRS and YFSETQ. With 0 bases removed from V and 8 bases from J, the gap between germline ends came to 11 bases. The CDR3 protein is CASSLALIGEKLFF. The CDR3 DNA reads as TGCGCCAGCAGCTTGGCCCTAATCGGCGAAAAACTGTTTTTT.

The J gene is TRBJ2-7, the V gene TRBV6-5; TRBD2 matches 13 bases. Germline V gene lookup returns CDR1 MNHEY and CDR2 SVGAGI. Trimming removed 6 bases from V and 0 bases from J; junction bases left unmatched: 5. The CDR3 is 16 residues long. The CDR3 reads CASSSWTSGSSYEQYF. The CDR3 DNA reads as TGTGCCAGCAGCTCCTGGACTAGCGGGAGCTCCTACGAGCAGTACTTC.

This clonotype appeared many times. Mismatch with germline at one junction end may stem from a read error. The chain carries TRBV11-2 and TRBJ2-1; D possibly uses TRBD1 or TRBD2 (5 bases each). Looked up from germline, CDR1 is SGHAT and CDR2 is FQNNGV. CDR3 length: 17 residues. The CDR3 DNA reads TGTGCCAGCAGCTTAGAGTACAGGTGGGAGTCCTCCAATGAGCAGTTCTTC. The encoded protein is CASSLEYRWESSNEQFF.

This clonotype occurred many times. The V call is TRBV6-6, the J call TRBJ1-5; D is unresolved. V gave up 8 bases and J gave up 0 bases, with 11 bases separating them. The CDR3 runs to 14 residues. CDR1 MNHNY and CDR2 SVGAGI come from the germline V gene (reference sequence). The CDR3 DNA sequence: TGTGCCAGCCGAGGTACATATAGCAATCAGCCCCAGCATTTT. This codes for CASRGTYSNQPQHF.

This chain uses TRBV5-1 with TRBJ2-3; D is possibly TRBD2 (5 bases). CDR1 is SGHRS and CDR2 is YFSETQ in the germline V gene. The CDR3 covers 15 residues. V gave up 1 base and J gave up 0 bases, with 9 bases separating them. The CDR3 here is CASSLLAHSTDTQYF. The DNA for the CDR3 is TGCGCCAGCAGCTTGTTAGCGCATAGCACAGATACGCAGTATTTT.

This clonotype has a handful of counts. This chain joins TRBV12-3 or TRBV12-4 and TRBJ2-2, with 14 bases identical to TRBD2. Losses at the gene ends were 5 bases for V and 0 bases for J; bases not matched to a gene: 2. This CDR3 contains 17 residues. CDR3 DNA: TGTGCCAGCAGTGAGACTAGCGGGGGGGCGAACACCGGGGAGCTGTTTTTT. It codes for CASSETSGGANTGELFF.

This clonotype showed up just a few times. V gene TRBV5-5 combines with J gene TRBJ1-2; D gene unclear. V lost 0 bases and J lost 2, with 5 bases in between. CDR1 is SGHKS, CDR2 YYEKEE, per germline (reference sequence). This CDR3 contains 13 residues. CDR3 protein: CASSLEWNYGYTF. The CDR3 DNA is TGTGCCAGCAGCTTGGAGTGGAACTATGGCTACACCTTC.

This clonotype was observed many times. V usage is TRBV6-6 and J usage is TRBJ1-2; D unresolved. Trimming left V 8 bases short and J 5 bases short, with 15 bases between. Germline lookup yields CDR1 MNHNY and CDR2 SVGAGI (reference sequence). This CDR3 is 13 amino acids long. The CDR3 region is CASAWEGNYGYTF. The CDR3 nucleotides read TGTGCCAGCGCCTGGGAAGGGAATTATGGCTACACCTTC.

The chain employs TRBV11-2 and TRBJ1-1; D call uncertain. CDR1 is SGHAT and CDR2 is FQNNGV in the germline V gene. Between the trimmed V and J ends, which lost 7 bases and 7 bases, there was a span of 22 bases. The CDR3 is 15 amino acids. DNA of the CDR3: TGTGCCAGCAACCCACGAGGGTCCCGAGGTTTTGAAGCTTTCTTT. Its protein product is CASNPRGSRGFEAFF.

V is TRBV7-8 and J is TRBJ1-2; D might be TRBD1 (6 bases). There are 14 residues in the CDR3. The ends were cut back, 3 bases at V and 4 bases at J, with 12 bases in the middle. The germline gives CDR1 SGHVS, CDR2 FQNEAQ. The CDR3, as DNA: TGTGCCAGCAGCTTTGGGGGGCTCGGCTATGGCTACACCTTC. Encoded protein: CASSFGGLGYGYTF.

This clonotype was seen a handful of times. This CDR3 fails to terminate in the conserved phenylalanine or tryptophan, so it likely reflects a read error. No DNA is shown, since the ends of the CDR3 on it are uncertain; the CDR3 is the one TCRdb lists. The chain joins TRBV20-1 to TRBJ1-2; the table's D call TRBD1 went unverified against the DNA. CDR1 and CDR2 (germline): DFQATT, SNEGSKA (reference sequence). Termini included, the CDR3 measures 13 amino acids. The CDR3 loop is CSARAPSVGAVEL.

This clonotype was recorded many times. The chain is built from TRBV24-1 and TRBJ2-2, with D uncertain. The CDR3 contains 16 residues. From germline, CDR1 is KGHDR and CDR2 SFDVKD. V was trimmed by 2 bases and J by 5 bases, leaving 14 bases between them. CDR3 sequence reads: CATSDYGVEWTGELFF. CDR3 coding DNA: TGTGCCACCAGTGATTATGGGGTGGAATGGACCGGGGAGCTGTTTTTT.

This clonotype was picked up a small number of times. The chain recombines TRBV14 with TRBJ2-6; no clear D gene. The germline CDR1 and CDR2 sequences are SGHDN and FVKESK. This CDR3 is 15 amino acids long. V was clipped by 4 bases and J by 0 bases, with 7 bases between them. CDR3 amino acids: CASSPGFSGANVLTF. For the CDR3, the DNA is TGTGCCAGCAGCCCCGGTTTCTCTGGGGCCAACGTCCTGACTTTC.

The chain links TRBV7-2 to TRBJ1-1; 9 nucleotides line up with TRBD1. The CDR3 has 12 residues. Germline V CDR1 and CDR2: SGHTA, FQGNSA. Losses at the gene ends were 4 bases for V and 11 bases for J; bases not matched to a gene: 5. In DNA, the CDR3 is TGTGCCAGCAGCTCGGACAGGGGAAAGGCTTTCTTT. It translates to CASSSDRGKAFF.